These 6 T cell receptor beta chains originate from one sample sequenced in a study of identical twins. TCRdb re-analysed the 5' RACE reads in MiXCR, keeping a single row per CDR3 protein. The data hold around 570,000 distinct CDR3 sequences, with over 8.5% observed a single time. These data were likewise used in another study, on yellow fever vaccine responses in identical twins.

Sequenced material: PBMCs. The source is a woman between 18 and 29 years old in good health.

This clonotype was detected ten times or more. This chain connects TRBV12-3 or TRBV12-4 to TRBJ2-2, with a tentative D call TRBD1 (6 bases). The CDR3 has 13 residues. V lost 3 bases and J 6 bases, leaving 8 bases between the germline ends. CDR3 sequence reads: CASSFWGPGELFF. In DNA form, the CDR3 reads TGTGCCAGCAGTTTCTGGGGGCCCGGGGAGCTGTTTTTT.

The sample holds many counts of this clonotype. The V and J genes are TRBV12-3 or TRBV12-4 and TRBJ2-3; no firm D call. This CDR3 is built from 11 residues. Trimming left V 6 bases short and J 6 bases short, with 7 bases between. In DNA, the CDR3 is TGTGCCAGCAGAACAGCGGATACGCAGTATTTT. This gives the protein CASRTADTQYF.

CDR3: CASSYRAGYSYEQYF. The CDR3 region has the DNA TGTGCCAGCAGTTATCGGGCAGGTTACTCCTACGAGCAGTACTTC. The chain joins TRBV6-2 or TRBV6-3 to TRBJ2-7; no definite D call. V lost 3 bases and J lost 0, with 12 bases in between. CDR1 and CDR2 (germline): MNHEY, SVGEGT. This CDR3 is 15 amino acids long.

This chain connects TRBV2 to TRBJ2-6; 10 bases line up with TRBD2. The CDR3 is made up of 18 amino acids. Trimming removed 5 bases from V and 1 base from J; junction bases left unmatched: 8. From germline, CDR1 is SNHLY and CDR2 FYNNEI. The CDR3 region is CASSPTSGKISGANVLTF. The CDR3 DNA follows: TGTGCCAGCAGTCCCACTAGCGGGAAAATTTCTGGGGCCAACGTCCTGACTTTC.

At least ten counts were recorded for this clonotype. The chain links TRBV11-2 to TRBJ2-7, with 13 bases aligning to TRBD2. From germline, CDR1 is SGHAT and CDR2 FQNNGV. The length of the CDR3 is 18 residues. The V gene end was trimmed by 4 bases and the J gene end by 1 base; junction bases not matched to a gene: 10. CDR3 coding DNA: TGTGCCAGCAGCTACGTGATCCCGGGACTAGCGGGATCCTACGAGCAGTACTTC. The encoded protein is CASSYVIPGLAGSYEQYF.

The gene calls are TRBV23-1 and TRBJ2-7; D is uncertain. TRBV23-1 is an open reading frame whose function is uncertain. Trimming pared 2 bases from V and 6 bases from J, leaving 14 bases between. The CDR3 length is 14 residues. CDR3 nucleotides: TGCGCCAGCAGTCAAACTGGGTATAGGCGCGAGCAGTACTTC. It encodes CASSQTGYRREQYF.